These 6 T cell receptor beta chains share one sample of origin, sequenced in a study of beta chain features in type 1 diabetes. Isolated RNA was reverse transcribed in full, so expressed TCRB transcripts were sequenced. Clones were sequenced by immunoSEQ multiplex PCR, and TCRdb holds only the in-frame ones, with some missing. The repertoire holds about half a million clones, with approximately 10% as singletons. The sequencing sample was made of naive CD4+ T cells from blood. The receptors derive from a woman in her late teens or twenties in good health.

Written as DNA, the CDR3 is TGTGCCAGCAGCGAGACTAGCGGGGGCACAGATACGCAGTATTTT. Its protein product is CASSETSGGTDTQYF. The chain combines TRBV2 with TRBJ2-3; 11 bases are shared with TRBD2. V dropped 6 bases and J dropped 1; count of bases not matched to a gene: 3. The CDR3 has 15 amino acids. Germline V gives CDR1 SNHLY, CDR2 FYNNEI.

The chain links TRBV5-4 to TRBJ2-1; 9 bases map to TRBD2. CDR3 length: 15 amino acids. Germline-derived CDR1 and CDR2 are SGHNT and YYREEE (reference sequence). After removal of 2 bases from V and 4 bases from J, the junction contained 4 bases not matched to a gene. Here the CDR3 DNA reads TGTGCCAGCAGCTTTCTAAGCGGGAGGTACAATGAGCAGTTCTTC. Translated: CASSFLSGRYNEQFF.

V is TRBV2 and J is TRBJ2-7; TRBD1 aligns across 7 bases. The germline CDR1 and CDR2 sequences are SNHLY and FYNNEI. With V trimmed by 6 bases and J by 2 bases, 10 bases remained unmatched. CDR3 length: 15 residues. The CDR3 DNA sequence: TGTGCCAGCAGCCCTGACAGGGCACCTCCCTACGAGCAGTACTTC. Translated, it gives CASSPDRAPPYEQYF.

The sample holds a few counts of this clone. The chain combines TRBV15 with TRBJ1-1, with D unresolved. V gave up 5 bases and J gave up 1 base, with 14 bases separating them. Germline V CDR1 and CDR2: LNHNV, YYDKDF (reference sequence). The CDR3 runs 15 residues. This CDR3 is CATSFKRVPNTEAFF. CDR3 DNA sequence: TGTGCCACCAGCTTTAAGAGGGTTCCGAACACTGAAGCTTTCTTT. Combining the CDR3 with reference TRBV15 and TRBJ1-1 gives the whole variable domain DAMVIQNPRYQVTQFGKPVTLSCSQTLNHNVMYWYQQKSSQAPKLLFHYYDKDFNNEADTPDNFQSRRPNTSFCFLDIRSPGLGDTAMYLCATSFKRVPNTEAFFGQGTRLTVV.

This rearrangement joins TRBV18 to TRBJ1-2, with TRBD1 matching over 9 bases. Germline CDR1 and CDR2: KGHSH and LQKENI. This CDR3 comprises 13 residues. Losses at the gene ends were 6 bases for V and 6 bases for J; bases not matched to a gene: 5. CDR3 sequence: CASSGQGENGYTF. As DNA, the CDR3 is TGTGCCAGCTCGGGACAGGGTGAGAATGGCTACACCTTC. The whole variable domain, remainder taken from reference TRBV18 and TRBJ1-2, is NAGVMQNPRHLVRRRGQEARLRCSPMKGHSHVYWYRQLPEEGLKFMVYLQKENIIDESGMPKERFSAEFPKEGPSILRIQQVVRGDSAAYFCASSGQGENGYTFGSGTRLTVV.

This clone occurred a few times. The chain links TRBV30 to TRBJ2-1; 8 nucleotides line up with TRBD2. Germline assignment: CDR1 GTSNPN and CDR2 SVGIG (reference sequence). J gave up 0 bases and V 3 bases, and 10 bases lay outside the gene matches. The CDR3 loop spans 17 amino acids. DNA for the CDR3: TGTGCCTGGAGCTCCTCCCGTACTAGCGGCTCCTACAATGAGCAGTTCTTC. Protein product: CAWSSSRTSGSYNEQFF. The full variable domain, completed using reference TRBV30 and TRBJ2-1, is SQTIHQWPATLVQPVGSPLSLECTVEGTSNPNLYWYRQAAGRGLQLLFYSVGIGQISSEVPQNLSASRPQDRQFILSSKKLLLSDSGFYLCAWSSSRTSGSYNEQFFGPGTRLTVL.